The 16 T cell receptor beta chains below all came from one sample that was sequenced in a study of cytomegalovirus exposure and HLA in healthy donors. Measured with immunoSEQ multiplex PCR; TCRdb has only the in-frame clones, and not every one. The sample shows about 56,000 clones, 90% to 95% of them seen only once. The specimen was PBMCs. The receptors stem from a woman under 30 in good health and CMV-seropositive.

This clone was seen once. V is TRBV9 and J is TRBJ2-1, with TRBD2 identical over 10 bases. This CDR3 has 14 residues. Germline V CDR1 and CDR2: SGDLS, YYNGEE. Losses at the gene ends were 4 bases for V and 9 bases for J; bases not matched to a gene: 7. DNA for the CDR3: TGTGCCAGCAGCCTCAGCGGGGGGGCCATTGAGCAGTTCTTC. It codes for CASSLSGGAIEQFF.

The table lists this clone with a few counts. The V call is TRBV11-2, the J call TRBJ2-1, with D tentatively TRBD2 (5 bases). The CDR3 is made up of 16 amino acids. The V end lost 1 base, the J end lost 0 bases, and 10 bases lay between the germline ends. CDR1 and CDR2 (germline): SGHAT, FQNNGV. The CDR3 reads CASSLVAGSSYNEQFF. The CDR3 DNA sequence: TGTGCCAGCAGCTTAGTGGCGGGTAGCTCCTACAATGAGCAGTTCTTC.

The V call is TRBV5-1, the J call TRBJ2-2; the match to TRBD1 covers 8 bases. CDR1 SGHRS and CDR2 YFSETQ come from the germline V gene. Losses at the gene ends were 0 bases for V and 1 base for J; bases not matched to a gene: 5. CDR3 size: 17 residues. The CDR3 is CASSLDRGRRNTGELFF. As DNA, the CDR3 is TGCGCCAGCAGCTTGGACAGGGGGAGGAGGAACACCGGGGAGCTGTTTTTT. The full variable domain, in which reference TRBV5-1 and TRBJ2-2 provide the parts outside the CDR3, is KAGVTQTPRYLIKTRGQQVTLSCSPISGHRSVSWYQQTPGQGLQFLFEYFSETQRNKGNFPGRFSGRQFSNSRSEMNVSTLELGDSALYLCASSLDRGRRNTGELFFGEGSRLTVL.

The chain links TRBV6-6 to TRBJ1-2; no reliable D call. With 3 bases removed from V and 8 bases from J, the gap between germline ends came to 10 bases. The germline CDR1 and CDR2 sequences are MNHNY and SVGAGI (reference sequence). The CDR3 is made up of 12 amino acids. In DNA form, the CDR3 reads TGTGCCAGCAGTTATTGGAGGGAAGGCTACACCTTC. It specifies CASSYWREGYTF.

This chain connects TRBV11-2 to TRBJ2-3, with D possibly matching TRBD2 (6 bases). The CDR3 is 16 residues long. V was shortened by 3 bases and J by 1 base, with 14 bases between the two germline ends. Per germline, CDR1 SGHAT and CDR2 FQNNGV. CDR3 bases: TGTGCCAGCAGCTTGGGACTGCCCTTCGGCACAGATACGCAGTATTTT. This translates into CASSLGLPFGTDTQYF.

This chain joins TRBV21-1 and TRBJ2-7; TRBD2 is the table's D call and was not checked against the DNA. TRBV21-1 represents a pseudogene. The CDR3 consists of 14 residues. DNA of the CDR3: TGTGCCAGCAGCAAAGCCCCTCTCTATGGCGAGCAGTACTTC. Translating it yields CASSKAPLYGEQYF.

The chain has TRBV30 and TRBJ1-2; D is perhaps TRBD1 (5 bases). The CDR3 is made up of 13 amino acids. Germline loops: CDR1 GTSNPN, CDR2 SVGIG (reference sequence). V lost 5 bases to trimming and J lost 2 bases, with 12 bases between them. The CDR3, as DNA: TGTGCCTGGGCGCGACAGACGAACTATGGCTACACCTTC. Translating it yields CAWARQTNYGYTF.

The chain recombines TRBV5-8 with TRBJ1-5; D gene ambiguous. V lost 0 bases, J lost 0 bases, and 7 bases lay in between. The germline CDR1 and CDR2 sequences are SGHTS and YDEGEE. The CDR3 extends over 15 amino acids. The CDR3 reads CASSLGGYSNQPQHF. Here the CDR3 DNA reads TGTGCCAGCAGCTTGGGAGGGTATAGCAATCAGCCCCAGCATTTT.

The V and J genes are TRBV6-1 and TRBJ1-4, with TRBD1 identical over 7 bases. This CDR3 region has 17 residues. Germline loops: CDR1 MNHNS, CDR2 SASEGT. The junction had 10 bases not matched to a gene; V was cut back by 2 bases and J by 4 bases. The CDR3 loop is CASSEHAGDSFNEKLFF. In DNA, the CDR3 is TGTGCCAGCAGTGAACATGCCGGGGACAGCTTTAATGAAAAACTGTTTTTT.

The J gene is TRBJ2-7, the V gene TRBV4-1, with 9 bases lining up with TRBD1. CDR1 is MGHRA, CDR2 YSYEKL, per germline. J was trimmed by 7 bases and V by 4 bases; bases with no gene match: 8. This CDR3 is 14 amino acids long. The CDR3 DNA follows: TGCGCCAGCAGCCCCGGGACAGGGCCCGGGGAGCAGTACTTC. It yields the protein CASSPGTGPGEQYF.

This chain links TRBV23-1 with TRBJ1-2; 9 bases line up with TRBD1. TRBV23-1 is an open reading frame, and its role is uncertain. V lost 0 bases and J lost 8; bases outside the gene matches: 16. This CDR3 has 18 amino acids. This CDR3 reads CASSQSMNIIQGAKGYTF. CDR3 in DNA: TGCGCCAGCAGTCAATCTATGAATATAATACAGGGGGCTAAGGGCTACACCTTC.

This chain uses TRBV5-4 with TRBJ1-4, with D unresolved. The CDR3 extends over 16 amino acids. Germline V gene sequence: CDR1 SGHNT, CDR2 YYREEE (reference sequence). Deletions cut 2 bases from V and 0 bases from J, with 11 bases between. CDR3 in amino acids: CASSLLEDSTNEKLFF. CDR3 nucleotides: TGTGCCAGCAGCTTATTGGAGGACTCAACTAATGAAAAACTGTTTTTT.

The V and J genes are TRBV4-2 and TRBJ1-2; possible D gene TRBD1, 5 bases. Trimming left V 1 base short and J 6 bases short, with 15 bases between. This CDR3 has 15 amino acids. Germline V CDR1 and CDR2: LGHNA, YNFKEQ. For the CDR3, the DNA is TGTGCCAGCAGCCAAGTCGGGGGTAGTCGCGATGGCTACACCTTC. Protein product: CASSQVGGSRDGYTF.

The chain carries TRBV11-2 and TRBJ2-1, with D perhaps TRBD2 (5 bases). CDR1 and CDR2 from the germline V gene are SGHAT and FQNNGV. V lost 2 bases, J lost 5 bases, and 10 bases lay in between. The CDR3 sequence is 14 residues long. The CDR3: CASSLTRGDNEQFF. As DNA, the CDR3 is TGTGCCAGCAGCTTAACCCGGGGTGACAATGAGCAGTTCTTC.

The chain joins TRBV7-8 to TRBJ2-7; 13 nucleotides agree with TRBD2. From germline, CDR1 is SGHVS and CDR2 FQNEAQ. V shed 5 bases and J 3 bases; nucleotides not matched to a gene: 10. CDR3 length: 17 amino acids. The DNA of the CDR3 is TGTGCCAGCAGCCCGCGCACCGGGACTAGCGGGGACTACGAGCAGTACTTC. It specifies CASSPRTGTSGDYEQYF.

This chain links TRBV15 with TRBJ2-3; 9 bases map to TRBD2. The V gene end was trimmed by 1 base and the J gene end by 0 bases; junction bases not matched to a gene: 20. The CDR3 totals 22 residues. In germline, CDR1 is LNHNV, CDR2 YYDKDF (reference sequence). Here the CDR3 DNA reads TGTGCCACCAGCAGAGGAAGATTATCGCGGGGGGGCGGACCAACTAGCACAGATACGCAGTATTTT. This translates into CATSRGRLSRGGGPTSTDTQYF.